The T cell receptor beta chain described here comes from a study of blood T cell repertoires in COVID-19. Overall study: The United States, Italy and Spain were the sources of the acute and convalescent COVID-19 samples. T cells, B-cell-depleted T cells, or PBMCs provided the cDNA or gDNA that served as material.

Methods used by the authors: Amplification of reference gene primers was used by the study to estimate nucleated cell counts. Generated by immunoSEQ multiplex PCR, the TCRdb table keeps only in-frame clones and is missing some. Clone size and V and J calls were adopted from that table, with D and trimming inferred from the DNA. This table holds roughly 32,000 clones, 80% to 90% found once. This clone was recorded a few times. The clonotype was recovered from a woman aged 80 or over with active or convalescent COVID-19. The sequenced sample consisted of peripheral blood.

The CDR3 bases are TGTGCCAGCAGCGGGGACAGGGGTTCCGGGGAGCTGTTTTTT. It encodes CASSGDRGSGELFF. This chain uses TRBV7-6 with TRBJ2-2, with 10 bases lining up with TRBD1. V gave up 5 bases and J gave up 6 bases; unmatched junction bases: 3. CDR1 and CDR2 from the germline V gene are SGHVS and FNYEAQ. CDR3 size: 14 residues.